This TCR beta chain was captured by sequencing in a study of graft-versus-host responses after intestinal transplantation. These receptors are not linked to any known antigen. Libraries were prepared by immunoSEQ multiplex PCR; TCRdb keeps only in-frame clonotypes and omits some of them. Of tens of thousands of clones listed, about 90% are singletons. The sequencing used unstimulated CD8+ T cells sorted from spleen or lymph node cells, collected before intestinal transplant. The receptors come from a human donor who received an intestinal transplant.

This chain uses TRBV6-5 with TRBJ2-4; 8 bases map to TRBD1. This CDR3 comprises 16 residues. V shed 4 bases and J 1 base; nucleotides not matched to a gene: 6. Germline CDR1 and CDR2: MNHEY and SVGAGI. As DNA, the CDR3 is TGTGCCAGCAGTTCCACAGGGGGAAGGGCCAAAAACATTCAGTACTTC. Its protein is CASSSTGGRAKNIQYF.